Sequencing of this T cell receptor (beta chain) was carried out in a study of T cell changes during pregnancy in multiple sclerosis. The repertoire was sequenced with immunoSEQ multiplex PCR; TCRdb's copy has only in-frame clones and lacks some. Among about 100,000 clones listed, approximately 90% were seen once. The CDR3 totals 14 residues. The germline V gene has CDR1 MGHRA and CDR2 YSYEKL. V shed 1 base and J 6 bases; nucleotides not matched to a gene: 2. The origin of this receptor is a female donor with multiple sclerosis, enrolled in a pregnancy study. Specimen: peripheral blood, collected after pregnancy. The gene calls are TRBV4-1 and TRBJ2-7; the match to TRBD2 covers 11 bases. CDR3 region: CASSQGLAGGEQYF. As DNA, the CDR3 is TGCGCCAGCAGCCAAGGTCTAGCGGGAGGCGAGCAGTACTTC.